Each of the 18 T cell receptor beta chains below was sequenced from the same sample in a study of T cells in localized non-small cell lung cancer. Sequenced by immunoSEQ multiplex PCR; TCRdb stores in-frame clones only, minus some. The table lists 23,000 or so clones, approximately 85% of them singletons. The sample consisted of peripheral blood mononuclear cells, taken before any cancer treatment. The receptors come from a male donor older than 55 with stage II lung adenocarcinoma.

This chain uses TRBV28 with TRBJ1-5, with unresolved D. Germline V gene data show CDR1 as MDHEN and CDR2 as SYDVKM. The CDR3 runs to 16 residues. V lost 7 bases and J lost 2, with 18 bases in between. The DNA of the CDR3 is TGTGCCAGCACCACTCTGAGCGGCACGGGCAATCAGCCCCAGCATTTT. As protein: CASTTLSGTGNQPQHF.

The chain combines TRBV5-6 with TRBJ1-1, with a weak D call TRBD1 (6 bases). Germline V gives CDR1 SGHDT, CDR2 YYEEEE. Trimming took off 0 bases at V and 9 bases at J, with 9 bases between the two ends. There are 12 residues in the CDR3. CDR3 amino acids: CASSLVQGKAFF. The CDR3 nucleotides read TGTGCCAGCAGCTTGGTCCAGGGGAAAGCTTTCTTT.

The chain combines TRBV11-2 with TRBJ2-3, with no clear D. The germline gives CDR1 SGHAT, CDR2 FQNNGV. V lost 5 bases and J 8 bases, leaving 14 bases between the germline ends. CDR3 length: 13 residues. The CDR3 DNA sequence: TGTGCCAGCAGCCAGAACAGTGTTGGTACGCAGTATTTT. Amino acid sequence: CASSQNSVGTQYF.

The V gene is TRBV5-1, the J gene TRBJ2-7; 7 nucleotides match TRBD1. With V trimmed by 3 bases and J by 6 bases, 6 bases remained unmatched. The CDR3 is made up of 13 amino acids. Germline-derived CDR1 and CDR2 are SGHRS and YFSETQ. CDR3: CASSWADRAEQYF. The DNA for the CDR3 is TGCGCCAGCAGCTGGGCTGACAGGGCCGAGCAGTACTTC. The variable domain in full, with the rest retrieved from reference TRBV5-1 and TRBJ2-7, is KAGVTQTPRYLIKTRGQQVTLSCSPISGHRSVSWYQQTPGQGLQFLFEYFSETQRNKGNFPGRFSGRQFSNSRSEMNVSTLELGDSALYLCASSWADRAEQYFGPGTRLTVT.

The table lists this clone with a count of one. The chain uses TRBV6-6 and TRBJ1-3; D gene ambiguous. V shed 0 bases and J shed 0 bases, with 3 bases lying between them. CDR3 length: 14 residues. Germline V gene sequence: CDR1 MNHNY, CDR2 SVGAGI (reference sequence). As DNA, the CDR3 is TGTGCCAGCAGTTACTCGTACTCTGGAAACACCATATATTTT. Amino acid sequence: CASSYSYSGNTIYF.

The chain couples TRBV5-1 to TRBJ1-1, with D possibly TRBD1 on 5 matching bases. Germline V gene lookup returns CDR1 SGHRS and CDR2 YFSETQ. Trimming removed 1 base at V and 1 base at J, with 8 bases between. The CDR3 length is 14 residues. CDR3 in amino acids: CASSLWGSNTEAFF. In nucleotides, the CDR3 is TGCGCCAGCAGCTTGTGGGGGTCGAACACTGAAGCTTTCTTT. The full variable domain, completed using reference TRBV5-1 and TRBJ1-1, is KAGVTQTPRYLIKTRGQQVTLSCSPISGHRSVSWYQQTPGQGLQFLFEYFSETQRNKGNFPGRFSGRQFSNSRSEMNVSTLELGDSALYLCASSLWGSNTEAFFGQGTRLTVV.

The chain couples TRBV5-1 to TRBJ1-3, with a possible D match to TRBD1 (6 bases). V lost 4 bases and J lost 3, with 11 bases in between. The CDR3 spans 14 residues. CDR1 SGHRS and CDR2 YFSETQ come from the germline V gene. CDR3 bases: TGCGCCAGCAGCGGAGGGGGATATGGAAACACCATATATTTT. Its protein is CASSGGGYGNTIYF.

The V gene is TRBV6-1, the J gene TRBJ2-6; weak D call: TRBD1 (6 bases). V shed 2 bases and J shed 0 bases, with 14 bases lying between them. CDR1 and CDR2 (germline): MNHNS, SASEGT. There are 18 residues in the CDR3. The CDR3 DNA follows: TGTGCCAGCAGTGAATTTGGGACATCGTTCTCTGGGGCCAACGTCCTGACTTTC. Its protein is CASSEFGTSFSGANVLTF.

The V call is TRBV10-3, the J call TRBJ2-7; 8 nucleotides match TRBD2. Losses at the gene ends were 10 bases for V and 8 bases for J; bases not matched to a gene: 19. CDR3 length: 15 amino acids. The germline CDR1 and CDR2 sequences are ENHRY and SYGVKD. The CDR3 here is CATGPPGGSGSQQYF. The CDR3 DNA reads TGTGCCACGGGGCCACCGGGAGGGTCGGGTAGCCAGCAGTACTTC.

The rearrangement uses TRBV5-4 and TRBJ2-1; tentatively, D is TRBD2 (6 bases). Germline CDR1 and CDR2: SGHNT and YYREEE (reference sequence). Trimming shortened V by 4 bases and J by 0 bases, and 14 bases separated the two germline ends. The CDR3 totals 16 residues. The CDR3 coding sequence is TGTGCCAGCAGCCCTGGTCGGGGGAGCTCCTACAATGAGCAGTTCTTC. It codes for CASSPGRGSSYNEQFF.

The rearrangement links TRBV20-1 to TRBJ1-1; D gene uncertain. Germline values: CDR1 DFQATT, CDR2 SNEGSKA (reference sequence). This CDR3 has 11 amino acids. V shed 3 bases and J shed 7 bases, with 9 bases lying between them. The CDR3 region is CSASRVDEAFF. The CDR3 DNA follows: TGCAGTGCTAGCCGGGTTGATGAAGCTTTCTTT.

V usage is TRBV29-1 and J usage is TRBJ2-7; the match to TRBD2 covers 10 bases. The CDR3 runs to 15 residues. Trimming at V came to 0 bases and at J to 6 bases, leaving 8 bases not matched to a gene. From germline, CDR1 is SQVTM and CDR2 ANQGSEA. The CDR3 DNA sequence: TGCAGCGTTGAAGAGTGGCTAGCGGGAGTAAGCGAGCAGTACTTC. This translates into CSVEEWLAGVSEQYF.

The chain recombines TRBV27 with TRBJ2-6; D perhaps matches TRBD1 (6 bases). The germline CDR1 and CDR2 sequences are MNHEY and SMNVEV (reference sequence). V lost 6 bases, J lost 0 bases, and 21 bases lay in between. The length of the CDR3 is 19 residues. CDR3 DNA sequence: TGTGCCAGCAGACCTTGGGACACTATCATGATCTCTGGGGCCAACGTCCTGACTTTC. It codes for CASRPWDTIMISGANVLTF.

This clone was counted between two and nine times. This rearrangement joins TRBV2 to TRBJ1-5; D not certain. CDR1 SNHLY and CDR2 FYNNEI come from the germline V gene. The V end was cut by 6 bases, the J end by 9 bases, with 12 bases between. The CDR3 runs 12 residues. CDR3 in amino acids: CASSPTSGPQHF. CDR3 nucleotide sequence: TGTGCCAGCAGCCCCACTTCGGGGCCCCAGCATTTT. Full variable domain (missing parts from reference TRBV2 and TRBJ1-5): EPEVTQTPSHQVTQMGQEVILRCVPISNHLYFYWYRQILGQKVEFLVSFYNNEISEKSEIFDDQFSVERPDGSNFTLKIRSTKLEDSAMYFCASSPTSGPQHFGDGTRLSIL.

This chain connects TRBV28 to TRBJ1-4; no reliable D call. Deletions cut 2 bases from V and 5 bases from J, with 9 bases between. The CDR3 contains 14 residues. The germline CDR1 and CDR2 sequences are MDHEN and SYDVKM. In nucleotides, the CDR3 is TGTGCCAGCAGTTTAGCACATTTGAATGAAAAACTGTTTTTT. Translation gives CASSLAHLNEKLFF.

The gene calls are TRBV5-5 and TRBJ2-7; TRBD2 agrees at 7 bases. The V gene end was trimmed by 1 base and the J gene end by 4 bases; junction bases not matched to a gene: 11. Germline lookup yields CDR1 SGHKS and CDR2 YYEKEE (reference sequence). The CDR3 has 16 residues. CDR3 loop: CASSLISGGIRYEQYF. Written as DNA, the CDR3 is TGTGCCAGCAGCTTGATCTCGGGAGGAATCCGTTACGAGCAGTACTTC.

This sequence joins TRBV14 and TRBJ2-5, with 14 bases fitting TRBD2. The V gene's germline CDR1 is SGHDN and CDR2 FVKESK. After removal of 5 bases from V and 6 bases from J, the junction contained 8 bases not matched to a gene. The CDR3 runs 16 residues. In DNA form, the CDR3 reads TGTGCCAGCAGCGACGGGACTAGCGGGAGCTGGAAGACCCAGTACTTC. It codes for CASSDGTSGSWKTQYF. The variable domain in full, with the rest retrieved from reference TRBV14 and TRBJ2-5, is EAGVTQFPSHSVIEKGQTVTLRCDPISGHDNLYWYRRVMGKEIKFLLHFVKESKQDESGMPNNRFLAERTGGTYSTLKVQPAELEDSGVYFCASSDGTSGSWKTQYFGPGTRLLVL.

The chain joins TRBV5-1 to TRBJ1-5; weak D call: TRBD1 (6 bases). Trimming stripped 6 bases from V and 4 bases from J, with 14 bases between. Germline-derived CDR1 and CDR2 are SGHRS and YFSETQ. There are 14 residues in the CDR3. As DNA, the CDR3 is TGCGCCAGCAAGCCGGACAGAAAAAATCAGCCCCAGCATTTT. As protein: CASKPDRKNQPQHF.